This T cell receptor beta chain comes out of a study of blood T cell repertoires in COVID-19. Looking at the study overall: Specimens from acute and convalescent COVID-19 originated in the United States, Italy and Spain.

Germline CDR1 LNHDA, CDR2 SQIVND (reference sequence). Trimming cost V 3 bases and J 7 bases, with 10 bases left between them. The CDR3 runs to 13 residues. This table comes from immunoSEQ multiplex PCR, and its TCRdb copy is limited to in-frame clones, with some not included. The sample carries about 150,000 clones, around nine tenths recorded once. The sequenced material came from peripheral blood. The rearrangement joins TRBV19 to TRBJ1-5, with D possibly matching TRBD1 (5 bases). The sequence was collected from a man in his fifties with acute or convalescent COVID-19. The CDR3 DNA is TGTGCCAGTAGTATGTCAGGGATCCAGCCCCAGCATTTT. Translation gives CASSMSGIQPQHF.